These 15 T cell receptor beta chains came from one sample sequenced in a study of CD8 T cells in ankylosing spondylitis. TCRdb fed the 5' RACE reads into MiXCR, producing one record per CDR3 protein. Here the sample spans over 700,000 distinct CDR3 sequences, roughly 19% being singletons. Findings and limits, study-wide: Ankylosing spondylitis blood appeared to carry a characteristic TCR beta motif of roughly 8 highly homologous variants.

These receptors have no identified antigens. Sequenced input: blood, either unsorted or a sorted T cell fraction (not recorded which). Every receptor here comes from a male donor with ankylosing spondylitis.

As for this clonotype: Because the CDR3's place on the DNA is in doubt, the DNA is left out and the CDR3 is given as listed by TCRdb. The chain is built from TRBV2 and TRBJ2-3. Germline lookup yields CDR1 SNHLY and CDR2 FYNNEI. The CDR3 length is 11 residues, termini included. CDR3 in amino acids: CASSDRIRSIF.

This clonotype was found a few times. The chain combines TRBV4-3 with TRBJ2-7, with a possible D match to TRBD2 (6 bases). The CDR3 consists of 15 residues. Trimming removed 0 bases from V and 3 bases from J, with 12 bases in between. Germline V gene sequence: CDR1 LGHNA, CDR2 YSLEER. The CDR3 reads CASSQEGGTYYEQYF. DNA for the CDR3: TGCGCCAGCAGCCAAGAGGGCGGGACCTACTACGAGCAGTACTTC.

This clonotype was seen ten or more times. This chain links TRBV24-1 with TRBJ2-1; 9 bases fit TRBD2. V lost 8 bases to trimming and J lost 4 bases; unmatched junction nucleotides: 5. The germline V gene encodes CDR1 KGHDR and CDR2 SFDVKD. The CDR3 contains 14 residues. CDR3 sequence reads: CATNSGRDYNEQFF. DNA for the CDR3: TGTGCCACCAATAGCGGGAGAGATTACAATGAGCAGTTCTTC.

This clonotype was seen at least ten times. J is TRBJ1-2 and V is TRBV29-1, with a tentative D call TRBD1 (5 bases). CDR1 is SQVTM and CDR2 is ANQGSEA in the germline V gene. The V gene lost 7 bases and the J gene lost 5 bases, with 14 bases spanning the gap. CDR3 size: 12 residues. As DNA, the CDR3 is TGCAGCGGGCGATTGGACATATATGGCTACACCTTC. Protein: CSGRLDIYGYTF.

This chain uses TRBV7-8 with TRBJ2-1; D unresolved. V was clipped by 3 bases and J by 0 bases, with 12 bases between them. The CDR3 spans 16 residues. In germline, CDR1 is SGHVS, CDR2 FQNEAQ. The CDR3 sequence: CASSLGRPTSYNEQFF. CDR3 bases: TGTGCCAGCAGCTTGGGCAGACCGACCTCCTACAATGAGCAGTTCTTC.

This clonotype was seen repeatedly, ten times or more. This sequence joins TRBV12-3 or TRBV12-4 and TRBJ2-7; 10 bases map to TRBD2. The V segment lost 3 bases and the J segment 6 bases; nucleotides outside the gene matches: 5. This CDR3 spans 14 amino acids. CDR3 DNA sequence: TGTGCCAGCAGTTTCGTGCTAGCGGGAGCCGAGCAGTACTTC. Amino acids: CASSFVLAGAEQYF.

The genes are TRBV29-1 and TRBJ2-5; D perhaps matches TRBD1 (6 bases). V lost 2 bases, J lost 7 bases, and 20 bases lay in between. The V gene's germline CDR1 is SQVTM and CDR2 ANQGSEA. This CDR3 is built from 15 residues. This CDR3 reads CSVEPYRVGKGTQYF. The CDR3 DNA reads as TGCAGCGTTGAACCTTACAGGGTGGGAAAAGGGACCCAGTACTTC. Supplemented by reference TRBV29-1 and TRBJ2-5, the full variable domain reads SAVISQKPSRDICQRGTSLTIQCQVDSQVTMMFWYRQQPGQSLTLIATANQGSEATYESGFVIDKFPISRPNLTFSTLTVSNMSPEDSSIYLCSVEPYRVGKGTQYFGPGTRLLVL.

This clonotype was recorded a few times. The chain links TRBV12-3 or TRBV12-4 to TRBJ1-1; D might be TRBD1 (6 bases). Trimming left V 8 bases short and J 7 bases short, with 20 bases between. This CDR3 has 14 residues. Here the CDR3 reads CASGGPGSSFEAFF. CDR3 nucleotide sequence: TGTGCCAGCGGGGGCCCCGGGAGCTCATTTGAAGCTTTCTTT.

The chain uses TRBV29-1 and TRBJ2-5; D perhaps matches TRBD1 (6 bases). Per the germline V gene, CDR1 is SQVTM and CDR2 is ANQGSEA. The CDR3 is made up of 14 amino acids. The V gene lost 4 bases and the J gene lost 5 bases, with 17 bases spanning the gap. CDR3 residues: CSVAQGGTKETQYF. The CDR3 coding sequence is TGCAGCGTTGCCCAAGGGGGTACAAAGGAGACCCAGTACTTC.

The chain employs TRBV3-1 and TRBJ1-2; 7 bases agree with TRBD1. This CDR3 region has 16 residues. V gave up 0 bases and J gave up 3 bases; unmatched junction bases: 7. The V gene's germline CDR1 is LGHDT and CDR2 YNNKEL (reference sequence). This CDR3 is CASSQDSTGADYGYTF. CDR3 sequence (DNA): TGTGCCAGCAGCCAAGATTCTACAGGGGCAGACTATGGCTACACCTTC.

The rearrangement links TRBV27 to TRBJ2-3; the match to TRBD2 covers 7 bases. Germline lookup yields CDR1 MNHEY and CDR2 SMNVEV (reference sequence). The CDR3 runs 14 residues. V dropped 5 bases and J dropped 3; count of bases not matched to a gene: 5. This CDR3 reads CASSGSGVTDTQYF. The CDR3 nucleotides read TGTGCCAGCAGTGGGAGCGGGGTTACAGATACGCAGTATTTT.

The CDR3 spells CASASGGSLGTQYF. The CDR3 bases are TGTGCCAGCGCCTCTGGCGGGAGTCTTGGGACCCAGTACTTC. The genes are TRBV11-2 and TRBJ2-5; 7 nucleotides match TRBD2. This CDR3 has 14 residues. Losses at the gene ends were 8 bases for V and 7 bases for J; bases not matched to a gene: 13. Germline loops: CDR1 SGHAT, CDR2 FQNNGV.

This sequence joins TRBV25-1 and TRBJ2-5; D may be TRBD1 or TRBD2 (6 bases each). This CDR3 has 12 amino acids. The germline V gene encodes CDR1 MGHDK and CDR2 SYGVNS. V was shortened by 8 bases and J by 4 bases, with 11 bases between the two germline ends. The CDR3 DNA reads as TGTGCCAGCCGACAGGAGGGAGAGACCCAGTACTTC. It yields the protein CASRQEGETQYF.

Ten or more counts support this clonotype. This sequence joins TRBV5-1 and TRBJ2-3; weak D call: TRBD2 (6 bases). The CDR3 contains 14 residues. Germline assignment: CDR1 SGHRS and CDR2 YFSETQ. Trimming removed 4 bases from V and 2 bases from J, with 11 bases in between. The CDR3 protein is CASSPTRHTDTQYF. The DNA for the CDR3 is TGCGCCAGCAGCCCGACTAGACACACAGATACGCAGTATTTT.

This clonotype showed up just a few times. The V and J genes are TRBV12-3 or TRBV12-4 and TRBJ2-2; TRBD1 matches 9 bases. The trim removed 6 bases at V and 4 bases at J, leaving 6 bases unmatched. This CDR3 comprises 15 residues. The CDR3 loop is CASSLQGAGTGELFF. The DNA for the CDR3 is TGTGCCAGCAGCTTACAGGGGGCCGGCACCGGGGAGCTGTTTTTT.